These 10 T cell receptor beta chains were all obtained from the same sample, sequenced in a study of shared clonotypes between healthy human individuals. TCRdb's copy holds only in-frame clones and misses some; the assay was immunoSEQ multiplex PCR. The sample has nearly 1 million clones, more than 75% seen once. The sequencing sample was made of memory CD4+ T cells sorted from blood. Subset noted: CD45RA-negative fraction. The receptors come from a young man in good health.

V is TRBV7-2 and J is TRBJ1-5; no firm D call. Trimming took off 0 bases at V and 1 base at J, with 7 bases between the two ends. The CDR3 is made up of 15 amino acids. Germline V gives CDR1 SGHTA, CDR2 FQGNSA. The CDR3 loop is CASSLARQSNQPQHF. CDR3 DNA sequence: TGTGCCAGCAGCTTAGCAAGGCAGAGCAATCAGCCCCAGCATTTT.

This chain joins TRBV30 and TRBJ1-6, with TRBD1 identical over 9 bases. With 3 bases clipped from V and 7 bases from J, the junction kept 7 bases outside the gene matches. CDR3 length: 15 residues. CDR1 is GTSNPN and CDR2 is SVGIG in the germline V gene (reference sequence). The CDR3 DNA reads TGTGCCTGGAGGGAACAGGGGGCGGGAAATTCACCCCTCCACTTT. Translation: CAWREQGAGNSPLHF.

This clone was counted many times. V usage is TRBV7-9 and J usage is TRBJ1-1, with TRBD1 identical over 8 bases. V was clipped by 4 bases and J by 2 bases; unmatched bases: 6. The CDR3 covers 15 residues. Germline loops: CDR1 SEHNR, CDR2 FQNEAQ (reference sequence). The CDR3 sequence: CASSSSDRVNTEAFF. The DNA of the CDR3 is TGTGCCAGCAGCTCATCGGACAGGGTCAACACTGAAGCTTTCTTT.

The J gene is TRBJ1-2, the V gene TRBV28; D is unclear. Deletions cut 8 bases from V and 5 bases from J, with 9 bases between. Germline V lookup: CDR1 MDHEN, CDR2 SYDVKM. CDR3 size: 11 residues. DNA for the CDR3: TGTGCCAGCGGATCCAGATATGGCTACACCTTC. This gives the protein CASGSRYGYTF.

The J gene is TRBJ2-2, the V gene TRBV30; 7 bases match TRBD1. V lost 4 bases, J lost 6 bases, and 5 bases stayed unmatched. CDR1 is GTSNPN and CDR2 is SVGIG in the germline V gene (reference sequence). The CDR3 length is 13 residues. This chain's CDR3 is CAWIPQGPGELFF. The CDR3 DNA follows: TGTGCCTGGATTCCACAGGGGCCCGGGGAGCTGTTTTTT. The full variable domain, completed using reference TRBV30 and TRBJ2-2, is SQTIHQWPATLVQPVGSPLSLECTVEGTSNPNLYWYRQAAGRGLQLLFYSVGIGQISSEVPQNLSASRPQDRQFILSSKKLLLSDSGFYLCAWIPQGPGELFFGEGSRLTVL.

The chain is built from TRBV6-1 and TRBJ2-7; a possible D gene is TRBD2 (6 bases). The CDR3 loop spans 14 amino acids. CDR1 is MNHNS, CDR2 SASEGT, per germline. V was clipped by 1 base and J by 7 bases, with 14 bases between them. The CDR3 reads CASSEDRIAAEQYF. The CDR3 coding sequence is TGTGCCAGCAGTGAAGATCGAATAGCGGCTGAGCAGTACTTC.

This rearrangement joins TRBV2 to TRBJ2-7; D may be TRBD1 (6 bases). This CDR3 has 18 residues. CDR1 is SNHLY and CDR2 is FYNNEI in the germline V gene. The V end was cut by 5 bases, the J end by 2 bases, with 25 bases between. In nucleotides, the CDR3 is TGTGCCAGCAGTCCCACCCGGCACGGGCCAGGGGTCCCCTACGAGCAGTACTTC. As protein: CASSPTRHGPGVPYEQYF.

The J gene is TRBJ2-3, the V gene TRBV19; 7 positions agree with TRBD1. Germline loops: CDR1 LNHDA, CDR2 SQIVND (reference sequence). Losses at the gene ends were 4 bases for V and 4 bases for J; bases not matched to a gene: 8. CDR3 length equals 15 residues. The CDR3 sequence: CASSSETGTADTQYF. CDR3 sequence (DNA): TGTGCCAGTAGTAGCGAGACAGGGACCGCAGATACGCAGTATTTT.

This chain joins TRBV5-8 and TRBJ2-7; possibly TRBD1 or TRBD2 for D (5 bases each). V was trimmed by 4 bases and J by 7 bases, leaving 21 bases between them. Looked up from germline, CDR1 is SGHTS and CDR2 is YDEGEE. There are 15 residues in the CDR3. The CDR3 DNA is TGTGCCAGCAGCGCTTCCGGGACCGGGACGGGGGAGCAGTACTTC. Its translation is CASSASGTGTGEQYF. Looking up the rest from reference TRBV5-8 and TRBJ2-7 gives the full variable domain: EAGVTQSPTHLIKTRGQQATLRCSPISGHTSVYWYQQALGLGLQFLLWYDEGEERNRGNFPPRFSGRQFPNYSSELNVNALELEDSALYLCASSASGTGTGEQYFGPGTRLTVT.

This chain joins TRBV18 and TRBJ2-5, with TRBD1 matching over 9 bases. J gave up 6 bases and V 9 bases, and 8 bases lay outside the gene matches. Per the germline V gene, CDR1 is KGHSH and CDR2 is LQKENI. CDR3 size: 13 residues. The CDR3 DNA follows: TGTGCCAGTGCTAAGGACAGGGGTCAGACCCAGTACTTC. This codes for CASAKDRGQTQYF. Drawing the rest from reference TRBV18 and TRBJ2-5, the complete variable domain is NAGVMQNPRHLVRRRGQEARLRCSPMKGHSHVYWYRQLPEEGLKFMVYLQKENIIDESGMPKERFSAEFPKEGPSILRIQQVVRGDSAAYFCASAKDRGQTQYFGPGTRLLVL.